The 19 T cell receptor beta chains below all came from one sample that was sequenced in a study of glioma-infiltrating T cells after dendritic cell vaccination. Sequenced by immunoSEQ multiplex PCR; TCRdb stores in-frame clones only, minus some. This sample has over 75,000 clones, with 70% to 90% found just once. Indicated time point: after dendritic cell vaccination, including at tumor progression/relapse. Sequences were derived from blood, sampled after dendritic cell vaccination. Every receptor here comes from a human donor with glioblastoma.

The chain employs TRBV27 and TRBJ1-1, with D perhaps TRBD1 (5 bases). The CDR3 consists of 13 residues. Germline V gives CDR1 MNHEY, CDR2 SMNVEV (reference sequence). Trimming removed 3 bases at V and 3 bases at J, with 8 bases between. The CDR3 sequence is CASSLEGDTEAFF. CDR3 DNA: TGTGCCAGCAGTTTGGAAGGGGACACTGAAGCTTTCTTT.

V usage is TRBV2 and J usage is TRBJ2-2; D ambiguous. Germline lookup yields CDR1 SNHLY and CDR2 FYNNEI. CDR3 length equals 15 residues. The V and J ends lost 6 bases and 0 bases respectively, with 11 bases between them. In nucleotides, the CDR3 is TGTGCCAGCAGATTATCAGATGCGAACACCGGGGAGCTGTTTTTT. This sequence encodes CASRLSDANTGELFF.

A note on this clone: Distinct nucleotide sequences in the sample also encode this CDR3. The chain has TRBV27 and TRBJ2-7; possible D gene TRBD1, 6 bases. From germline, CDR1 is MNHEY and CDR2 SMNVEV (reference sequence). The V end lost 5 bases, the J end lost 5 bases, and 16 bases lay between the germline ends. The length of the CDR3 is 14 residues. The CDR3 sequence is CASSPQGPNDEQYF. The CDR3 bases are TGTGCCAGCAGTCCACAGGGCCCCAATGACGAGCAGTACTTC.

The chain links TRBV19 to TRBJ1-5; 12 bases match TRBD1. The CDR3 loop spans 16 amino acids. Germline lookup yields CDR1 LNHDA and CDR2 SQIVND (reference sequence). The V gene end was trimmed by 5 bases and the J gene end by 7 bases; junction bases not matched to a gene: 9. Here the CDR3 DNA reads TGTGCCAGTAGTGTGAGGGACAGGGGGCTAGCGCAGCCCCAGCATTTT. Translated, it gives CASSVRDRGLAQPQHF.

The chain combines TRBV6-4 with TRBJ1-6, with 10 bases that match TRBD1. The germline CDR1 and CDR2 sequences are MRHNA and SNTAGT. This CDR3 contains 16 residues. After removal of 6 bases from V and 5 bases from J, the junction contained 7 bases not matched to a gene. CDR3 in DNA: TGTGCCAGCAGAGTCGATGGACAGGGGGATAATTCACCCCTCCACTTT. Protein product: CASRVDGQGDNSPLHF.

The rearrangement links TRBV5-1 to TRBJ1-2; D unclear. CDR1 and CDR2 from the germline V gene are SGHRS and YFSETQ. Trimming took 1 base from V and 7 from J, leaving 14 bases between them. The CDR3 is 14 amino acids. CDR3 coding DNA: TGCGCCAGCAGCTTGACGCTTAGGGAGGCTGGCTACACCTTC. It codes for CASSLTLREAGYTF.

The CDR3 sequence is CASSLLGTGGPRAEAFF. For the CDR3, the DNA is TGTGCCAGCAGCCTTTTAGGGACAGGGGGGCCCCGAGCTGAAGCTTTCTTT. The rearrangement uses TRBV7-2 and TRBJ1-1, with 11 bases fitting TRBD1. J gave up 6 bases and V 5 bases, and 14 bases lay outside the gene matches. The V gene's germline CDR1 is SGHTA and CDR2 FQGNSA. The CDR3 runs 17 residues. The full variable domain, with the rest looked up from reference TRBV7-2 and TRBJ1-1, is GAGVSQSPSNKVTEKGKDVELRCDPISGHTALYWYRQSLGQGLEFLIYFQGNSAPDKSGLPSDRFSAERTGGSVSTLTIQRTQQEDSAVYLCASSLLGTGGPRAEAFFGQGTRLTVV.

The CDR3 DNA reads as TGTGCCAGTAGTATAGGGGTGGCAGGGGAGCAGCCCCAGCATTTT. Translating it yields CASSIGVAGEQPQHF. The chain has TRBV19 and TRBJ1-5, with D possibly TRBD1 on 6 matching bases. The CDR3 has 15 amino acids. V was shortened by 1 base and J by 7 bases, with 14 bases between the two germline ends. Per the germline V gene, CDR1 is LNHDA and CDR2 is SQIVND (reference sequence).

The V and J genes are TRBV29-1 and TRBJ2-5; 12 bases align to TRBD2. From germline, CDR1 is SQVTM and CDR2 ANQGSEA. The CDR3 length is 15 residues. V dropped 6 bases and J dropped 5; count of bases not matched to a gene: 10. The CDR3 loop is CSVSSLAGGVETQYF. The CDR3 DNA reads TGCAGCGTGTCCTCGCTAGCGGGAGGGGTGGAGACCCAGTACTTC.

This clone was counted a single time. The J gene is TRBJ1-6, the V gene TRBV5-4, with D unclear. With 0 bases removed from V and 6 bases from J, the gap between germline ends came to 7 bases. The germline V gene has CDR1 SGHNT and CDR2 YYREEE (reference sequence). The CDR3 is 14 amino acids. CDR3 DNA sequence: TGTGCCAGCAGCTTGGTTGGCTCTAATTCACCCCTCCACTTT. Its protein is CASSLVGSNSPLHF.

This clone is a singleton in its sample. The chain has TRBV30 and TRBJ1-1, with 7 bases fitting TRBD1. Germline CDR1 GTSNPN, CDR2 SVGIG (reference sequence). CDR3 size: 15 residues. Trimming at V came to 3 bases and at J to 1 base, leaving 8 bases not matched to a gene. CDR3 sequence: CAWSNLGQANTEAFF. In DNA form, the CDR3 reads TGTGCCTGGAGCAACCTAGGACAGGCGAACACTGAAGCTTTCTTT.

The chain carries TRBV19 and TRBJ1-1; D unclear. The CDR3 has 13 amino acids. The germline CDR1 and CDR2 sequences are LNHDA and SQIVND (reference sequence). The V end lost 5 bases, the J end lost 1 base, and 8 bases lay between the germline ends. As DNA, the CDR3 is TGTGCCAGTAGTTGGACTAGGAACACTGAAGCTTTCTTT. Translating it yields CASSWTRNTEAFF.

V gene TRBV6-5 combines with J gene TRBJ2-1, with 10 bases matching TRBD1. There are 14 residues in the CDR3. The germline V gene encodes CDR1 MNHEY and CDR2 SVGAGI. J was trimmed by 12 bases and V by 6 bases; bases with no gene match: 11. In nucleotides, the CDR3 is TGTGCCAGCAGCCCGCCGGGACAGGGGTCGGGGCAGTTCTTC. Translated: CASSPPGQGSGQFF.

The genes are TRBV5-8 and TRBJ2-1, with 8 bases identical to TRBD1. Trimming took 7 bases from V and 4 from J; bases not matched to a gene: 13. This CDR3 comprises 16 residues. The germline CDR1 and CDR2 sequences are SGHTS and YDEGEE. CDR3 nucleotide sequence: TGTGCCAGCGCCTTACGGGGGACAGGTGATTACAATGAGCAGTTCTTC. It is translated as CASALRGTGDYNEQFF.

This chain uses TRBV19 with TRBJ1-4; 8 positions agree with TRBD1. CDR3 length: 13 residues. Looked up from germline, CDR1 is LNHDA and CDR2 is SQIVND (reference sequence). V lost 4 bases to trimming and J lost 10 bases; unmatched junction nucleotides: 5. The CDR3 here is CASSTTGGGKLFF. CDR3 bases: TGTGCCAGTAGTACCACAGGGGGAGGAAAACTGTTTTTT.

This chain connects TRBV2 to TRBJ1-2; 8 bases agree with TRBD1. CDR3 size: 15 residues. Germline V gene data show CDR1 as SNHLY and CDR2 as FYNNEI. Unmatched junction bases numbered 12, after V lost 7 bases and J lost 5 bases. CDR3 nucleotide sequence: TGTGCCAGCACCGACGGGCAGGGGGCTATTTATGGCTACACCTTC. Translated: CASTDGQGAIYGYTF.

The CDR3 loop reads CASSLARLITSSGNTIYF. The CDR3 DNA reads as TGTGCCAGCAGCTTGGCCCGCCTAATAACGAGCTCTGGAAACACCATATATTTT. V and J are TRBV5-6 and TRBJ1-3; D remains ambiguous. CDR1 and CDR2 (germline): SGHDT, YYEEEE. This CDR3 is 18 amino acids long. Trimming pared 0 bases from V and 0 bases from J, leaving 16 bases between.

This sequence joins TRBV5-4 and TRBJ1-2, with D maybe TRBD1 (5 bases). CDR1 is SGHNT and CDR2 is YYREEE in the germline V gene (reference sequence). V gave up 6 bases and J gave up 0 bases, with 12 bases separating them. The CDR3 length is 14 residues. The CDR3 DNA reads as TGTGCCAGCACCCAAGACAGAGCTAACTATGGCTACACCTTC. As protein: CASTQDRANYGYTF.

This sequence joins TRBV7-9 and TRBJ2-5, with TRBD2 as a possible D gene (6 bases). Looked up from germline, CDR1 is SEHNR and CDR2 is FQNEAQ (reference sequence). V shed 1 base and J shed 1 base, with 10 bases lying between them. CDR3 length: 15 residues. CDR3 bases: TGTGCCAGCAGCTTAGGTAGCGGATTCCAAGAGACCCAGTACTTC. Amino acids: CASSLGSGFQETQYF.